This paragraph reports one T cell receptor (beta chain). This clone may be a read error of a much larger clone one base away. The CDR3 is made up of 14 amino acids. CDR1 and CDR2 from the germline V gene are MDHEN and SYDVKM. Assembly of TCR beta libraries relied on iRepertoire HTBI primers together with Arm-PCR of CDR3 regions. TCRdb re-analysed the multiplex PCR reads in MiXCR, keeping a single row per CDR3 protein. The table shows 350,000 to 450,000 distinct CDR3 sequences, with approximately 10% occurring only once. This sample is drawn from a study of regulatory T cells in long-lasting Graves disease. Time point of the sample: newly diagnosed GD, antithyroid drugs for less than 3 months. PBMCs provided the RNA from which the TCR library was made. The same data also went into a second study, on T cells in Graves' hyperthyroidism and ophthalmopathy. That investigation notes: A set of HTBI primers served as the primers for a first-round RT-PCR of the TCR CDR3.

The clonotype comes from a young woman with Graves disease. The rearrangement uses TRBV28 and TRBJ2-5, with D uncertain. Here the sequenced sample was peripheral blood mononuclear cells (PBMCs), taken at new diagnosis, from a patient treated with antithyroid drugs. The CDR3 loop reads CVTLRRAVQETQYF. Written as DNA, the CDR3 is TGTGTCACCCTACGTAGGGCGGTCCAAGAGACCCAGTACTTC.